This record looks at one TCR beta chain sequence and its context. The antigen remains undetermined. Trimming shortened V by 5 bases and J by 4 bases, and 17 bases separated the two germline ends. The CDR3 length is 15 residues. Germline CDR1 is SGHTA and CDR2 is FQGTGA. Reverse transcribed after extraction, RNA yielded cDNA as the sequencing template. TCRdb keeps only in-frame clones here, not all; method: immunoSEQ multiplex PCR. The sample shows under 350,000 clones, over 45% of them seen only once. This entry belongs to a study of CD8+ T cells in alopecia areata. Whole-study results and caveats: Tofacitinib did not eliminate many expanded lesional clones from scalp or blood.

Described treatment: oral pan-JAK inhibitor, 5-10 mg twice daily. Peripheral blood, together with lesional scalp punch biopsies, was collected from alopecia areata patients. The chain employs TRBV7-3 and TRBJ1-2; TRBD1 might be the D (5 bases). Sequencing used CD4+ T cells sorted from blood, obtained at week 24, from a patient treated with tofacitinib. This sequence originates from a human donor with alopecia areata. CDR3 residues: CASSHDPGTGYGYTF. In nucleotides, the CDR3 is TGTGCCAGCAGCCATGACCCCGGGACGGGCTATGGCTACACCTTC.